The source of this T cell receptor beta chain is a study of blood T cell repertoires in COVID-19. The wider study: Acute and convalescent COVID-19 samples came from the United States, Italy and Spain. In each case, the material was cDNA or gDNA derived from T cells, B-cell-depleted T cells, or PBMCs.

CDR3 length equals 15 residues. Deletions cut 5 bases from V and 5 bases from J, with 18 bases between. The germline V gene has CDR1 MDHEN and CDR2 SYDVKM. Sequencing used immunoSEQ multiplex PCR; TCRdb keeps in-frame clones, though not all of them. This sample has fewer than 150,000 clones; roughly 80% occur once, and the top ten carry about 4%. The rearrangement links TRBV28 to TRBJ2-5; tentatively, D is TRBD1 (6 bases). The TCR was taken from a woman over 75 with acute or convalescent COVID-19. Material for sequencing was peripheral blood. The CDR3 nucleotides are TGTGCCAGCAGTCCTGGACAGTTCGAAAGGGAGACCCAGTACTTC. This codes for CASSPGQFERETQYF. Full variable domain (outside the CDR3, taken from reference TRBV28 and TRBJ2-5): DVKVTQSSRYLVKRTGEKVFLECVQDMDHENMFWYRQDPGLGLRLIYFSYDVKMKEKGDIPEGYSVSREKKERFSLILESASTNQTSMYLCASSPGQFERETQYFGPGTRLLVL.